This is a list of T cell receptor beta chains from one sample in a study of shared clonotypes between healthy human individuals. Assay: immunoSEQ multiplex PCR; the TCRdb copy retains only in-frame clones and omits some. The profile covers some 1,900,000 clones, with around 96% appearing a single time and less than 1.5% taken by the ten largest. The sample taken for sequencing was naive CD8+ T cells sorted from blood. The source is a young man in good health. CDR3s include the opening cysteine and the closing phenylalanine or tryptophan. Fields, in order: D gene, J gene, V gene, clone size, CDR3 protein, CDR3 DNA. A D gene is named only where the DNA matches it firmly. Not all rows give a size; the values are once, few, many and, for expanded clones, a class.

d_gene: -
j_gene: TRBJ2-7
v_gene: TRBV18
abundance: -
CDR3aa: CASSPDSYSYEQYF
CDR3nt: TGTGCCAGCTCACCGGACAGCTACTCCTACGAGCAGTACTTC

d_gene: -
j_gene: TRBJ2-1
v_gene: TRBV13
abundance: -
CDR3aa: CASSLGRSNEQFF
CDR3nt: TGTGCCAGCAGCTTAGGCCGTTCCAATGAGCAGTTCTTC

d_gene: -
j_gene: TRBJ2-7
v_gene: TRBV5-1
abundance: -
CDR3aa: CASAPAATYEQYF
CDR3nt: TGCGCCAGCGCCCCGGCAGCCACCTACGAGCAGTACTTC

d_gene: TRBD1
j_gene: TRBJ2-2
v_gene: TRBV27
abundance: -
CDR3aa: CASSLDRRNTGELFF
CDR3nt: TGTGCCAGCAGTCTGGACAGGAGGAACACCGGGGAGCTGTTTTTT

d_gene: -
j_gene: TRBJ2-1
v_gene: TRBV7-8
abundance: -
CDR3aa: CASGLNGDNEQFF
CDR3nt: TGTGCCAGCGGACTAAATGGGGACAATGAGCAGTTCTTC

d_gene: -
j_gene: TRBJ1-1
v_gene: TRBV7-9
abundance: -
CDR3aa: CASSFAGTEAFF
CDR3nt: TGTGCCAGCAGCTTTGCAGGGACTGAAGCTTTCTTT

d_gene: -
j_gene: TRBJ1-4
v_gene: TRBV4-1
abundance: -
CDR3aa: CASSQRWGDEKLFF
CDR3nt: TGCGCCAGCAGCCAAAGGTGGGGGGATGAAAAACTGTTTTTT

d_gene: TRBD1
j_gene: TRBJ2-1
v_gene: TRBV30
abundance: once
CDR3aa: CAWTGTGERNEQFF
CDR3nt: TGTGCCTGGACCGGGACAGGGGAACGCAATGAGCAGTTCTTC

d_gene: TRBD1
j_gene: TRBJ2-7
v_gene: TRBV7-9
abundance: -
CDR3aa: CASSYGGQGYEQYF
CDR3nt: TGTGCCAGCAGTTATGGGGGACAGGGCTACGAGCAGTACTTC

d_gene: -
j_gene: TRBJ2-7
v_gene: TRBV7-8
abundance: -
CDR3aa: CASSALMYEQYF
CDR3nt: TGTGCCAGCAGCGCGCTTATGTACGAGCAGTACTTC

d_gene: TRBD1
j_gene: TRBJ1-6
v_gene: TRBV27
abundance: -
CDR3aa: CASRRRDRFPPLHF
CDR3nt: TGTGCCAGCAGGCGTCGGGACAGGTTCCCACCCCTCCACTTT

d_gene: -
j_gene: TRBJ1-4
v_gene: TRBV28
abundance: -
CDR3aa: CASSSDRSGEKLFF
CDR3nt: TGTGCCAGCAGTTCCGACAGGTCGGGTGAAAAACTGTTTTTT

d_gene: -
j_gene: TRBJ2-3
v_gene: TRBV5-6
abundance: -
CDR3aa: CASSLGRSKDTQYF
CDR3nt: TGTGCCAGCAGCTTGGGGCGGAGCAAGGATACGCAGTATTTT

d_gene: -
j_gene: TRBJ2-2
v_gene: TRBV29-1
abundance: -
CDR3aa: CSVEQGSGELFF
CDR3nt: TGCAGCGTTGAACAGGGGTCCGGGGAGCTGTTTTTT

d_gene: -
j_gene: TRBJ2-3
v_gene: TRBV27
abundance: -
CDR3aa: CASSPPSTDTQYF
CDR3nt: TGTGCCAGCAGTCCCCCAAGCACAGATACGCAGTATTTT

d_gene: TRBD2
j_gene: TRBJ2-7
v_gene: TRBV7-9
abundance: -
CDR3aa: CASSLAGGSSYEQYF
CDR3nt: TGTGCCAGCAGCCTAGCGGGCGGGAGTTCCTACGAGCAGTACTTC

d_gene: TRBD2
j_gene: TRBJ2-7
v_gene: TRBV6-5
abundance: -
CDR3aa: CASSWGGSSYEQYF
CDR3nt: TGTGCCAGCAGTTGGGGGGGATCCTCCTACGAGCAGTACTTC

d_gene: -
j_gene: TRBJ1-5
v_gene: TRBV7-2
abundance: once
CDR3aa: CASSLHGSSPNQPQHF
CDR3nt: TGTGCCAGCAGCTTACATGGCAGTAGTCCCAATCAGCCCCAGCATTTT

d_gene: TRBD2
j_gene: TRBJ2-1
v_gene: TRBV7-8
abundance: -
CDR3aa: CASSLAGLAGPDEQFF
CDR3nt: TGTGCCAGCAGCTTAGCGGGACTAGCGGGTCCGGATGAGCAGTTCTTC

d_gene: -
j_gene: TRBJ2-2
v_gene: TRBV4-3
abundance: -
CDR3aa: CASSQDSDTGELFF
CDR3nt: TGCGCCAGCAGCCAAGACTCGGACACCGGGGAGCTGTTTTTT

d_gene: -
j_gene: TRBJ2-7
v_gene: TRBV16
abundance: -
CDR3aa: CASSPGPWTEQYF
CDR3nt: TGTGCCAGCAGCCCGGGTCCGTGGACCGAGCAGTACTTC

d_gene: TRBD1
j_gene: TRBJ2-2
v_gene: TRBV6-5
abundance: -
CDR3aa: CASSGQGADTGELFF
CDR3nt: TGTGCCAGTTCAGGACAGGGGGCCGACACCGGGGAGCTGTTTTTT

d_gene: -
j_gene: TRBJ2-5
v_gene: TRBV19
abundance: -
CDR3aa: CASSRDSIRETQYF
CDR3nt: TGTGCCAGTAGTAGGGACTCGATCCGGGAGACCCAGTACTTC

d_gene: -
j_gene: TRBJ2-7
v_gene: TRBV7-2
abundance: -
CDR3aa: CASSLDPPGSYEQYF
CDR3nt: TGTGCCAGCAGCTTAGATCCTCCGGGATCCTACGAGCAGTACTTC

d_gene: TRBD1
j_gene: TRBJ2-7
v_gene: TRBV27
abundance: -
CDR3aa: CASSFLTGLYEQYF
CDR3nt: TGTGCCAGCAGTTTCCTGACAGGGCTCTACGAGCAGTACTTC

d_gene: TRBD2
j_gene: TRBJ2-1
v_gene: TRBV2
abundance: once
CDR3aa: CASGGRLAGPAYNEQFF
CDR3nt: TGTGCCAGCGGGGGGAGGCTAGCGGGACCCGCCTACAATGAGCAGTTCTTC

d_gene: TRBD1
j_gene: TRBJ1-2
v_gene: TRBV7-9
abundance: -
CDR3aa: CASSVPTGPNYGYTF
CDR3nt: TGTGCCAGCAGCGTCCCGACAGGGCCAAACTATGGCTACACCTTC

d_gene: TRBD1
j_gene: TRBJ1-6
v_gene: TRBV6-5
abundance: -
CDR3aa: CASSNRGYNSPLHF
CDR3nt: TGTGCCAGCAGTAACAGGGGGTATAATTCACCCCTCCACTTT

d_gene: -
j_gene: TRBJ2-1
v_gene: TRBV6-5
abundance: -
CDR3aa: CASSYSDGYNEQFF
CDR3nt: TGTGCCAGCAGTTACTCGGACGGGTACAATGAGCAGTTCTTC

d_gene: -
j_gene: TRBJ1-1
v_gene: TRBV4-2
abundance: -
CDR3aa: CASSHTGISNTEAFF
CDR3nt: TGTGCCAGCAGCCATACAGGCATATCGAACACTGAAGCTTTCTTT

d_gene: -
j_gene: TRBJ2-7
v_gene: TRBV7-8
abundance: -
CDR3aa: CASSSRDNYEQYF
CDR3nt: TGTGCCAGCAGCTCCCGGGACAACTACGAGCAGTACTTC

d_gene: -
j_gene: TRBJ2-2
v_gene: TRBV9
abundance: -
CDR3aa: CASSGAVRDSSNTGELFF
CDR3nt: TGTGCCAGCAGCGGCGCCGTTCGGGACTCCTCGAACACCGGGGAGCTGTTTTTT

d_gene: -
j_gene: TRBJ2-3
v_gene: TRBV5-1
abundance: -
CDR3aa: CASSPSGQPSTDTQYF
CDR3nt: TGCGCCAGCAGCCCATCTGGACAACCATCCACAGATACGCAGTATTTT

d_gene: -
j_gene: TRBJ2-7
v_gene: TRBV5-4
abundance: -
CDR3aa: CASSDRDGAYEQYF
CDR3nt: TGTGCCAGCAGCGACCGGGACGGGGCCTACGAGCAGTACTTC

d_gene: TRBD2
j_gene: TRBJ2-7
v_gene: TRBV6-5
abundance: -
CDR3aa: CASSYRERGPFYEQYF
CDR3nt: TGTGCCAGCAGTTACAGAGAGCGGGGTCCTTTCTACGAGCAGTACTTC

d_gene: -
j_gene: TRBJ1-1
v_gene: TRBV6-5
abundance: -
CDR3aa: CASSWTAEGTEAFF
CDR3nt: TGTGCCAGCAGTTGGACGGCCGAGGGCACTGAAGCTTTCTTT

d_gene: -
j_gene: TRBJ1-2
v_gene: TRBV5-1
abundance: -
CDR3aa: CASSLYASGYTF
CDR3nt: TGCGCCAGCAGCTTGTACGCGAGTGGCTACACCTTC

d_gene: TRBD2
j_gene: TRBJ2-7
v_gene: TRBV30
abundance: -
CDR3aa: CAWSGLAGMSYEQYF
CDR3nt: TGTGCCTGGAGCGGACTAGCGGGAATGTCCTACGAGCAGTACTTC

d_gene: -
j_gene: TRBJ2-2
v_gene: TRBV5-1
abundance: -
CDR3aa: CASSLAQYTGELFF
CDR3nt: TGCGCCAGCAGCTTGGCCCAGTACACCGGGGAGCTGTTTTTT

d_gene: -
j_gene: TRBJ2-2
v_gene: TRBV30
abundance: -
CDR3aa: CAWSNTGELFF
CDR3nt: TGTGCCTGGAGTAACACCGGGGAGCTGTTTTTT

d_gene: -
j_gene: TRBJ1-4
v_gene: TRBV6-6
abundance: -
CDR3aa: CASSLSLPNEKLFF
CDR3nt: TGTGCCAGCAGCTTATCGTTGCCGAATGAAAAACTGTTTTTT

d_gene: -
j_gene: TRBJ2-3
v_gene: TRBV7-6
abundance: -
CDR3aa: CASSFAGADTQYF
CDR3nt: TGTGCCAGCAGCTTCGCAGGGGCAGATACGCAGTATTTT

d_gene: -
j_gene: TRBJ1-3
v_gene: TRBV13
abundance: -
CDR3aa: CATWESGNTIYF
CDR3nt: TGTGCCACATGGGAATCTGGAAACACCATATATTTT

d_gene: -
j_gene: TRBJ1-2
v_gene: TRBV9
abundance: -
CDR3aa: CASSVGGFGYTF
CDR3nt: TGTGCCAGCAGCGTAGGGGGATTTGGCTACACCTTC

d_gene: TRBD1
j_gene: TRBJ2-5
v_gene: TRBV7-6
abundance: -
CDR3aa: CASSFDRGETQYF
CDR3nt: TGTGCCAGCAGCTTTGACAGGGGAGAGACCCAGTACTTC

d_gene: -
j_gene: TRBJ2-6
v_gene: TRBV4-3
abundance: -
CDR3aa: CASSSTGGLGGSGANVLTF
CDR3nt: TGCGCCAGCAGCTCCACCGGGGGCTTAGGAGGCTCTGGGGCCAACGTCCTGACTTTC

d_gene: -
j_gene: TRBJ1-6
v_gene: TRBV7-2
abundance: -
CDR3aa: CASSLAGGSYNSPLHF
CDR3nt: TGTGCCAGCAGCTTAGCAGGCGGATCCTATAATTCACCCCTCCACTTT

d_gene: -
j_gene: TRBJ1-6
v_gene: TRBV27
abundance: -
CDR3aa: CASSFGGSSYNSPLHF
CDR3nt: TGTGCCAGCAGTTTCGGCGGAAGCTCCTATAATTCACCCCTCCACTTT

d_gene: -
j_gene: TRBJ2-2
v_gene: TRBV15
abundance: -
CDR3aa: CATQGGTGELFF
CDR3nt: TGTGCCACTCAGGGGGGCACCGGGGAGCTGTTTTTT

d_gene: -
j_gene: TRBJ1-2
v_gene: TRBV5-1
abundance: once
CDR3aa: CASRNRDKNYGYTF
CDR3nt: TGCGCCAGCAGGAACAGGGATAAGAACTATGGCTACACCTTC

d_gene: -
j_gene: TRBJ1-5
v_gene: TRBV4-3
abundance: -
CDR3aa: CASSQYWAPGQPQHF
CDR3nt: TGCGCCAGCAGCCAATACTGGGCGCCGGGTCAGCCCCAGCATTTT

d_gene: -
j_gene: TRBJ1-5
v_gene: TRBV30
abundance: -
CDR3aa: CAWSVGVGRVYDQPQHF
CDR3nt: TGTGCCTGGAGTGTAGGGGTGGGCAGGGTCTACGATCAGCCCCAGCATTTT